The 30 T cell receptor beta chains listed next were all sequenced from one sample in a study of blood T cells in healthy people across ages. A second PCR, run for about 6 to 11 cycles, used a sample-barcoded 5' primer plus a J-beta primer mix. Each CDR3 protein gets one entry after TCRdb re-called the 5' RACE reads with MiXCR. Of over 550,000 distinct CDR3 sequences in the sample, around 31% are singletons; the top ten hold approximately 14%. Material: blood. The receptor set was obtained from a woman older than 75 in good health.

This clonotype occurred many times. The chain is built from TRBV7-9 and TRBJ2-5, with 9 bases identical to TRBD2. With 1 base clipped from V and 3 bases from J, the junction kept 24 bases outside the gene matches. The CDR3 is 22 residues long. Per the germline V gene, CDR1 is SEHNR and CDR2 is FQNEAQ (reference sequence). The CDR3 reads CASSLGRSSGGVRRIIEETQYF. DNA for the CDR3: TGTGCCAGCAGCTTAGGCCGGAGTAGCGGGGGTGTTCGTCGGATTATCGAAGAGACCCAGTACTTC.

This chain joins TRBV20-1 and TRBJ1-5; TRBD1 might be the D (5 bases). Germline lookup yields CDR1 DFQATT and CDR2 SNEGSKA (reference sequence). The V gene lost 3 bases and the J gene lost 4 bases, with 16 bases spanning the gap. The CDR3 is made up of 15 amino acids. The chain's CDR3 is CSASGGVQLNQPQHF. For the CDR3, the DNA is TGCAGTGCTAGTGGGGGGGTACAGCTAAATCAGCCCCAGCATTTT.

There are many counts of this clonotype. V is TRBV5-8 and J is TRBJ2-5; 7 bases map to TRBD1. Germline CDR1 and CDR2: SGHTS and YDEGEE. J gave up 2 bases and V 2 bases, and 6 bases lay outside the gene matches. The CDR3 sequence is 15 residues long. The chain's CDR3 is CASSLQLDRQETQYF. The CDR3, as DNA: TGTGCCAGCAGCTTACAATTGGACAGGCAAGAGACCCAGTACTTC.

This clonotype was detected ten times or more. This chain joins TRBV6-4 and TRBJ1-2; 10 nucleotides align to TRBD1. The junction had 10 bases not matched to a gene; V was cut back by 2 bases and J by 4 bases. This CDR3 is built from 17 residues. From germline, CDR1 is MRHNA and CDR2 SNTAGT. The CDR3 loop is CASSDRGDRGMIYGYTF. The CDR3 coding sequence is TGTGCCAGCAGTGACAGGGGGGACAGGGGTATGATCTATGGCTACACCTTC.

With regard to this clonotype: Since a much larger clone is just one base distant, this may be a read error. This rearrangement joins TRBV2 to TRBJ2-4, with D unclear. The J call may be mistaken, given a closer DNA end match to TRBJ2-7. CDR1 SNHLY and CDR2 FYNNEI come from the germline V gene. This CDR3 is built from 14 residues. CDR3 protein: CASRDFEPAYEQYF. The CDR3 DNA is TGTGCCAGCAGAGATTTTGAGCCCGCCTACGAGCAGTACTTC.

Turning to this clonotype: Given the absence of the conserved phenylalanine or tryptophan at the CDR3 end, a read error is likely. The chain carries TRBV4-2 and TRBJ2-1, with 10 bases identical to TRBD2. J was trimmed by 10 bases and V by 0 bases; bases with no gene match: 9. This CDR3 spans 16 amino acids. Germline CDR1 LGHNA, CDR2 YNFKEQ. CDR3 nucleotide sequence: TGTGCCAGCAGCCAAGATCGAGGGCGAGCGGGGGGGGAGCAGTTCGTC. Translated: CASSQDRGRAGGEQFV.

This clonotype was counted a few times. The CDR3: CASSTRDSGNTIYF. The DNA of the CDR3 is TGTGCCAGCTCTACCAGAGATTCTGGAAACACCATATATTTT. The rearrangement links TRBV18 to TRBJ1-3; D is ambiguous. Germline CDR1 reads KGHSH; CDR2 reads LQKENI. The CDR3 spans 14 residues. V lost 6 bases and J 1 base, leaving 10 bases between the germline ends. The variable domain in full, with the rest retrieved from reference TRBV18 and TRBJ1-3, is NAGVMQNPRHLVRRRGQEARLRCSPMKGHSHVYWYRQLPEEGLKFMVYLQKENIIDESGMPKERFSAEFPKEGPSILRIQQVVRGDSAAYFCASSTRDSGNTIYFGEGSWLTVV.

Concerning this clonotype: A read error may explain this, as a much larger clone is one base away. The rearrangement joins TRBV9 to TRBJ2-5; 8 bases fit TRBD1. This CDR3 has 18 residues. Germline loops: CDR1 SGDLS, CDR2 YYNGEE. The ends lost 2 bases at V and 11 bases at J; junction bases unmatched: 23. This CDR3 is CASSVSLIGTGGSNEQYF. As DNA, the CDR3 is TGTGCCAGCAGCGTTTCCCTAATCGGGACAGGAGGCTCCAATGAGCAGTACTTC. The full variable domain, in which reference TRBV9 and TRBJ2-5 provide the parts outside the CDR3, is DSGVTQTPKHLITATGQRVTLRCSPRSGDLSVYWYQQSLDQGLQFLIQYYNGEERAKGNILERFSAQQFPDLHSELNLSSLELGDSALYFCASSVSLIGTGGSNEQYFGPGTRLLVL.

This clonotype occurred a few times. This may arise from a read error, as a much more abundant clone is one base away. CDR3 coding DNA: TGTGCCAGCAGCTTCAGGTCAGATACGCAGTATTTT. This codes for CASSFRSDTQYF. V is TRBV5-4 and J is TRBJ2-3; D remains unclear. The CDR3 has 12 residues. The V end was cut by 2 bases, the J end by 4 bases, with 5 bases between. Germline V gene data show CDR1 as SGHNT and CDR2 as YYREEE (reference sequence).

At least ten counts were recorded for this clonotype. This chain links TRBV7-2 with TRBJ2-7; D is possibly TRBD1 or TRBD2 (5 bases each). Trimming left V 5 bases short and J 5 bases short, with 19 bases between. The germline V gene has CDR1 SGHTA and CDR2 FQGNSA. The CDR3 has 15 amino acids. As DNA, the CDR3 is TGTGCCAGCAGCCCGTCCGGGACGAAGGTCCACGAGCAGTACTTC. Encoded protein: CASSPSGTKVHEQYF.

At least ten counts were recorded for this clonotype. This sequence joins TRBV7-2 and TRBJ2-7; tentative D call: TRBD2 (5 bases). Trimming took off 2 bases at V and 5 bases at J, with 10 bases between the two ends. The CDR3 runs to 13 residues. Germline V gene sequence: CDR1 SGHTA, CDR2 FQGNSA. The CDR3 region has the DNA TGTGCCAGCAGCTTACGAGGGATCCACGAGCAGTACTTC. The encoded protein is CASSLRGIHEQYF.

The genes are TRBV20-1 and TRBJ1-2, with D possibly matching TRBD1 (6 bases). The germline V gene encodes CDR1 DFQATT and CDR2 SNEGSKA (reference sequence). V was shortened by 4 bases and J by 9 bases, with 15 bases between the two germline ends. The CDR3 length is 12 residues. The CDR3 here is CSAKAGERSYTF. Here the CDR3 DNA reads TGCAGTGCTAAGGCAGGGGAGAGGAGCTACACCTTC.

V gene TRBV20-1 combines with J gene TRBJ2-7; tentative D call: TRBD1 (6 bases). V lost 1 base to trimming and J lost 0 bases, with 10 bases between them. Germline lookup yields CDR1 DFQATT and CDR2 SNEGSKA (reference sequence). The CDR3 loop spans 14 amino acids. The CDR3 sequence: CSARGQESSYEQYF. As DNA, the CDR3 is TGCAGTGCTAGAGGACAGGAAAGCTCCTACGAGCAGTACTTC.

This clonotype was seen a few times. The chain joins TRBV2 to TRBJ1-1; no reliable D call. V was trimmed by 4 bases and J by 11 bases, leaving 8 bases between them. The CDR3 totals 10 residues. Germline V gene sequence: CDR1 SNHLY, CDR2 FYNNEI. In DNA, the CDR3 is TGTGCCAGCAGTGTTACCTGGGCTTTCTTT. As protein: CASSVTWAFF.

The rearrangement joins TRBV7-8 to TRBJ1-5; D not certain. Trimming pared 1 base from V and 4 bases from J, leaving 11 bases between. The CDR3 totals 15 residues. Per germline, CDR1 SGHVS and CDR2 FQNEAQ. CDR3 sequence (DNA): TGTGCCAGCAGCTTAGATGACTACTTTAATCAGCCCCAGCATTTT. Translated, it gives CASSLDDYFNQPQHF.

The V call is TRBV18, the J call TRBJ1-5; TRBD1 aligns across 10 bases. This CDR3 has 16 residues. V gave up 4 bases and J gave up 0 bases; unmatched junction bases: 3. Germline V lookup: CDR1 KGHSH, CDR2 LQKENI. The CDR3 nucleotides are TGTGCCAGCTCACGGGACAGGGGACATAGCAATCAGCCCCAGCATTTT. Residues: CASSRDRGHSNQPQHF.

This clonotype was seen many times. This chain links TRBV6-5 with TRBJ2-1, with D unresolved. The V and J ends lost 7 bases and 7 bases respectively, with 8 bases between them. The germline CDR1 and CDR2 sequences are MNHEY and SVGAGI. The CDR3 totals 11 residues. The CDR3 is CASTKLNEQFF. CDR3 sequence (DNA): TGTGCCAGCACCAAATTAAATGAGCAGTTCTTC.

The V and J genes are TRBV5-1 and TRBJ1-4; 7 positions match TRBD1. The germline V gene has CDR1 SGHRS and CDR2 YFSETQ. The CDR3 spans 14 residues. The V and J ends lost 2 bases and 8 bases, in that order; junction bases with no gene match: 6. The CDR3 DNA follows: TGCGCCAGCAGCTTACAGGGGATCGGGGAAAAACTGTTTTTT. It is translated as CASSLQGIGEKLFF.

In its sample, this clonotype was seen a few times. V usage is TRBV7-3 and J usage is TRBJ1-1; maybe TRBD1 (6 bases). Germline-derived CDR1 and CDR2 are SGHTA and FQGTGA. The length of the CDR3 is 14 residues. Trimming stripped 5 bases from V and 2 bases from J, with 12 bases between. This CDR3 reads CASSPGTSNTEAFF. DNA of the CDR3: TGTGCCAGCAGCCCAGGGACAAGTAACACTGAAGCTTTCTTT.

V gene TRBV11-3 combines with J gene TRBJ2-2; D may be TRBD1 or TRBD2 (6 bases each). Germline lookup yields CDR1 SGHNT and CDR2 YENEEA. Trimming removed 4 bases from V and 0 bases from J, with 12 bases in between. This CDR3 is 16 amino acids long. The CDR3, as DNA: TGTGCCAGCAGCTACGCCGGGGGCCCGAACACCGGGGAGCTGTTTTTT. This codes for CASSYAGGPNTGELFF.

This clonotype was seen repeatedly, ten times or more. The chain carries TRBV3-1 and TRBJ2-6; D possibly uses TRBD1 or TRBD2 (5 bases each). Germline lookup yields CDR1 LGHDT and CDR2 YNNKEL (reference sequence). This CDR3 comprises 15 residues. Trimming pared 2 bases from V and 2 bases from J, leaving 7 bases between. The DNA of the CDR3 is TGTGCCAGCAGCCAATTGGGGGCTGGGGCCAACGTCCTGACTTTC. It codes for CASSQLGAGANVLTF.

The J gene is TRBJ2-1, the V gene TRBV11-2; the D gene is possibly TRBD2 (6 bases). The CDR3 is 13 amino acids. The V end lost 5 bases, the J end lost 6 bases, and 11 bases lay between the germline ends. Germline V gene lookup returns CDR1 SGHAT and CDR2 FQNNGV. The CDR3 DNA reads TGTGCCAGCAGCCGCGGGGAAGGCAATGAGCAGTTCTTC. Protein sequence: CASSRGEGNEQFF.

This clonotype was seen at least ten times. V and J are TRBV7-9 and TRBJ2-6; 7 bases line up with TRBD2. Germline CDR1 SEHNR, CDR2 FQNEAQ (reference sequence). Trimming removed 3 bases from V and 2 bases from J; junction bases left unmatched: 7. The CDR3 length is 17 residues. The CDR3 loop is CASSLGGIGPGANVLTF. In DNA, the CDR3 is TGTGCCAGCAGCTTGGGGGGGATCGGCCCTGGGGCCAACGTCCTGACTTTC.

The chain carries TRBV28 and TRBJ2-5; D remains unclear. Per germline, CDR1 MDHEN and CDR2 SYDVKM. Trimming shortened V by 6 bases and J by 2 bases, and 16 bases separated the two germline ends. This CDR3 contains 15 residues. CDR3 in amino acids: CASSFIERRQETQYF. CDR3 nucleotides: TGTGCCAGCAGCTTCATAGAAAGACGGCAAGAGACCCAGTACTTC. The full variable domain, with the rest looked up from reference TRBV28 and TRBJ2-5, is DVKVTQSSRYLVKRTGEKVFLECVQDMDHENMFWYRQDPGLGLRLIYFSYDVKMKEKGDIPEGYSVSREKKERFSLILESASTNQTSMYLCASSFIERRQETQYFGPGTRLLVL.

This clonotype was seen only a few times. This rearrangement joins TRBV9 to TRBJ1-1; possible D gene TRBD1, 5 bases. The CDR3 spans 13 residues. Germline CDR1 is SGDLS and CDR2 is YYNGEE. V shed 1 base and J shed 8 bases, with 12 bases lying between them. The CDR3 sequence: CASSVRGGGEAFF. CDR3 DNA: TGTGCCAGCAGCGTAAGGGGTGGGGGGGAAGCTTTCTTT. The full variable domain, with the rest looked up from reference TRBV9 and TRBJ1-1, is DSGVTQTPKHLITATGQRVTLRCSPRSGDLSVYWYQQSLDQGLQFLIQYYNGEERAKGNILERFSAQQFPDLHSELNLSSLELGDSALYFCASSVRGGGEAFFGQGTRLTVV.

This clonotype occurred many times. The rearrangement joins TRBV6-5 to TRBJ1-6; perhaps TRBD1 as D (5 bases). The germline V gene has CDR1 MNHEY and CDR2 SVGAGI. V lost 6 bases, J lost 5 bases, and 11 bases lay in between. The CDR3 loop spans 14 amino acids. The CDR3 bases are TGTGCCAGCAGCGGCGGGGGTCATAATTCACCCCTCCACTTT. Translation gives CASSGGGHNSPLHF.

This clonotype was seen repeatedly, ten times or more. V usage is TRBV5-1 and J usage is TRBJ2-7; D is perhaps TRBD2 (6 bases). Germline CDR1 and CDR2: SGHRS and YFSETQ. This CDR3 region has 15 residues. Trimming shortened V by 0 bases and J by 2 bases, and 12 bases separated the two germline ends. The CDR3 DNA sequence: TGCGCCAGCAGCTTGGAGCGGAGGGGTCCCTACGAGCAGTACTTC. Translated: CASSLERRGPYEQYF. The full variable domain, with the rest looked up from reference TRBV5-1 and TRBJ2-7, is KAGVTQTPRYLIKTRGQQVTLSCSPISGHRSVSWYQQTPGQGLQFLFEYFSETQRNKGNFPGRFSGRQFSNSRSEMNVSTLELGDSALYLCASSLERRGPYEQYFGPGTRLTVT.

This clonotype came up many times. V gene TRBV7-3 combines with J gene TRBJ2-7; D not resolved. Germline loops: CDR1 SGHTA, CDR2 FQGTGA. With 4 bases removed from V and 6 bases from J, the gap between germline ends came to 16 bases. This CDR3 spans 14 amino acids. The CDR3 region is CASSSYPPSSEQYF. CDR3 DNA: TGTGCCAGCAGCTCCTACCCCCCGAGCTCCGAGCAGTACTTC.

This clonotype was observed at least ten times. The chain employs TRBV7-2 and TRBJ2-5; D remains unclear. The CDR3 totals 13 residues. V lost 3 bases, J lost 2 bases, and 7 bases lay in between. From germline, CDR1 is SGHTA and CDR2 FQGNSA. The CDR3 here is CASSFSGQETQYF. In DNA form, the CDR3 reads TGTGCCAGCAGCTTTTCAGGACAAGAGACCCAGTACTTC.

This chain connects TRBV6-2 or TRBV6-3 to TRBJ2-3; possibly TRBD2 for D (5 bases). This CDR3 region has 16 residues. V gave up 4 bases and J gave up 0 bases, with 14 bases separating them. Germline values: CDR1 MNHEY, CDR2 SVGEGT. CDR3 protein: CASSSGLLESTDTQYF. CDR3 bases: TGTGCCAGCAGTTCCGGACTGCTTGAAAGCACAGATACGCAGTATTTT.